This TCR beta chain derives from a study of response to subunit inactivated influenza vaccine. This CDR3 has 14 amino acids. Trimming pared 4 bases from V and 0 bases from J, leaving 9 bases between. Germline values: CDR1 SGDLS, CDR2 YYNGEE. TCRdb reprocessed the RT-PCR reads with MiXCR, giving one entry per CDR3 protein. The table has roughly 550,000 distinct CDR3 sequences, under 25% seen once; the top ten hold 2.8%. These data are also associated with another study on T cells expressing NK-cell markers. That report adds: 5'RACE template switching built TCR beta cDNA with unique molecular identifiers. Dominant NKG2C+ clonotypes made up 1.0-7.0% of CD8+ T cells in roughly six donors. The CD3+CD56-NKG2C+ fraction of several donors was likewise dominated by these clonotypes.

V gene TRBV9 combines with J gene TRBJ2-3; no reliable D call. The sequences come from CD4+ T cells sorted from PBMCs, collected 11 to 12 days after vaccination. The receptor was derived from a man aged 50-59 years who received an inactivated influenza vaccine. The CDR3 reads CASSFNPSTDTQYF. The CDR3 DNA follows: TGTGCCAGCAGCTTCAACCCCAGCACAGATACGCAGTATTTT.